This record concerns one T cell receptor (beta chain) sequence. A much larger clone lies one base from this, so it may be a read error. Orbital computed tomography, thyroid ultrasound, serum thyroxine and TRAb, and clinical symptoms together informed the diagnoses. There were TCR beta CDR3 regions amplified from RNA transcripts. Carried out on the TCR CDR3, a first-round RT-PCR used the HTBI primer set. TCRdb fed the multiplex PCR reads into MiXCR, producing one record per CDR3 protein. In the table there are about 620,000 distinct CDR3 sequences, roughly 15% of which are singletons. The data stem from a study of T cells in Graves' hyperthyroidism and ophthalmopathy. CDR1 is MNHNS, CDR2 SASEGT, per germline. This CDR3 contains 13 residues.

The sequenced sample was blood. The chain uses TRBV6-1 and TRBJ2-7; D gene uncertain. The receptor's source is a woman in her 30s with Graves' hyperthyroidism. DNA of the CDR3: TGTACCAGCAGTCAAGACATCAATGGCGAGCAGTACTTC. It is translated as CTSSQDINGEQYF.